These 11 T cell receptor beta chains came from one sample sequenced in a study of spatial heterogeneity in lung cancer. TCRdb called the 5' RACE reads again in MiXCR, with one record for every CDR3 protein. The repertoire holds about 94,000 distinct CDR3 sequences, with less than 20% as singletons. Time point of the sample: blood at routine non-recurrence follow-up after resection. Sample: PBMCs, taken at follow-up. The receptors were sampled from a male donor with early-stage non-small cell lung cancer.

This clonotype has only one observation. The rearrangement uses TRBV7-6 and TRBJ2-1, with a tentative D call TRBD2 (5 bases). V lost 5 bases and J lost 4, with 18 bases in between. Germline CDR1 reads SGHVS; CDR2 reads FNYEAQ. CDR3 length equals 16 residues. The DNA for the CDR3 is TGTGCCAGCAGCCGGGATTCCATCGGAGTTTACAATGAGCAGTTCTTC. It translates to CASSRDSIGVYNEQFF.

The gene calls are TRBV20-1 and TRBJ1-5; 8 positions agree with TRBD1. Germline V CDR1 and CDR2: DFQATT, SNEGSKA (reference sequence). CDR3 length equals 14 residues. V shed 4 bases, J shed 2 bases, and the junction held 4 bases outside the gene matches. The CDR3 is CSATGQGGNQPQHF. The CDR3 bases are TGCAGTGCTACTGGACAGGGCGGCAATCAGCCCCAGCATTTT.

The CDR3 protein is CASSLGPGNQPQHF. DNA for the CDR3: TGTGCCAGCAGCTTAGGTCCCGGCAATCAGCCCCAGCATTTT. The chain couples TRBV7-2 to TRBJ1-5, with D hard to call. Germline V gene data show CDR1 as SGHTA and CDR2 as FQGNSA. The CDR3 runs 14 residues. The V and J ends lost 1 base and 2 bases respectively, with 6 bases between them. Together with reference TRBV7-2 and TRBJ1-5, the CDR3 gives the full variable domain: GAGVSQSPSNKVTEKGKDVELRCDPISGHTALYWYRQSLGQGLEFLIYFQGNSAPDKSGLPSDRFSAERTGGSVSTLTIQRTQQEDSAVYLCASSLGPGNQPQHFGDGTRLSIL.

This clonotype showed up just a few times. The J gene is TRBJ1-1, the V gene TRBV7-2, with D possibly matching TRBD1 (6 bases). The V gene's germline CDR1 is SGHTA and CDR2 FQGNSA. This CDR3 comprises 14 residues. Trimming left V 1 base short and J 2 bases short, with 8 bases between. The CDR3 loop reads CASSLVGGNTEAFF. In DNA form, the CDR3 reads TGTGCCAGCAGCTTAGTAGGGGGTAACACTGAAGCTTTCTTT.

V gene TRBV20-1 combines with J gene TRBJ2-7; D may be TRBD1 or TRBD2 (5 bases each). Trimming removed 2 bases from V and 7 bases from J, with 12 bases in between. Germline-derived CDR1 and CDR2 are DFQATT and SNEGSKA (reference sequence). The CDR3 is made up of 12 amino acids. CDR3 sequence: CSARRDGQEQYF. The CDR3, as DNA: TGCAGTGCTAGACGGGACGGGCAGGAGCAGTACTTC.

The chain is built from TRBV23-1 and TRBJ2-6; 7 nucleotides line up with TRBD1. Being an ORF, TRBV23-1 has a function that is uncertain. This CDR3 contains 20 residues. Germline trimming cut 4 bases from V and 0 bases from J; bases unmatched to any gene: 15. The CDR3 DNA follows: TGCGCCAGCAGTCTCCCCCCTCTAGGGGGCACCAGCTCTGGGGCCAACGTCCTGACTTTC. Protein: CASSLPPLGGTSSGANVLTF.

The chain is built from TRBV2 and TRBJ2-7; D is undetermined. CDR1 and CDR2 (germline): SNHLY, FYNNEI. CDR3 size: 13 residues. Trimming removed 4 bases from V and 4 bases from J, with 11 bases in between. The CDR3 region has the DNA TGTGCCAGCAGTGGTGTGCAGACATACGAGCAGTACTTC. It translates to CASSGVQTYEQYF.

This clonotype was picked up many times. The V call is TRBV7-8, the J call TRBJ2-5, with TRBD2 matching 8 bases. Germline CDR1 is SGHVS and CDR2 is FQNEAQ. The CDR3 is made up of 16 amino acids. Germline trimming cut 7 bases from V and 1 base from J; bases unmatched to any gene: 11. The CDR3 here is CASTAPEREGQETQYF. The CDR3 DNA is TGTGCCAGCACCGCACCGGAACGGGAGGGCCAAGAGACCCAGTACTTC.

The chain joins TRBV24-1 to TRBJ2-1; 7 bases map to TRBD1. CDR3 length: 16 residues. Per germline, CDR1 KGHDR and CDR2 SFDVKD. V lost 4 bases and J lost 0; bases outside the gene matches: 5. CDR3 loop: CATSDPGTASYNEQFF. CDR3 nucleotides: TGTGCCACCAGTGACCCCGGGACAGCCTCCTACAATGAGCAGTTCTTC.

The chain combines TRBV20-1 with TRBJ2-4, with 10 bases aligning to TRBD1. Germline CDR1 DFQATT, CDR2 SNEGSKA (reference sequence). Germline trimming cut 2 bases from V and 3 bases from J; bases unmatched to any gene: 7. CDR3 length: 16 residues. The CDR3 DNA reads TGCAGTGCTAGATTTGTCGGACAGGGGGGCAAAAACATTCAGTACTTC. Its translation: CSARFVGQGGKNIQYF.

The chain carries TRBV19 and TRBJ2-1, with D perhaps matching TRBD1 or TRBD2 (5 bases each). V lost 3 bases, J lost 8 bases, and 29 bases lay in between. Germline V gene lookup returns CDR1 LNHDA and CDR2 SQIVND (reference sequence). The CDR3 is 19 amino acids. The CDR3 here is CASSIEVGVQGNSGDEQFF. CDR3 nucleotides: TGTGCCAGTAGTATCGAGGTCGGGGTCCAGGGTAATTCTGGGGATGAGCAGTTCTTC.